This T cell receptor beta chain is drawn from a study of neoadjuvant anti-PD-1 for oral cavity cancer. Study-level information: Before surgery, most patients got three to four biweekly 3 mg/kg nivolumab doses.

Blood libraries mostly used 450 to 550 ng genomic DNA, six replicates each. The data were produced by immunoSEQ multiplex PCR, yet TCRdb's version contains in-frame clones alone and is incomplete. The data show about 13,000 clones, under 70% seen once. Time point given: after neoadjuvant nivolumab, at surgical resection. The patients had HPV-negative, locally advanced oral cavity squamous cell carcinoma. The ends were cut back, 3 bases at V and 6 bases at J, with 18 bases in the middle. Germline V gene data show CDR1 as GTSNPN and CDR2 as SVGIG (reference sequence). The CDR3 extends over 15 amino acids.

V is TRBV30 and J is TRBJ1-5, with D unresolved. This TCR derives from a person aged 35-79 years with oral cavity squamous cell carcinoma. The sequences come from PBMCs, collected after nivolumab (anti-PD-1) treatment. The CDR3 region is CAWSRGAAVGQPQHF. The CDR3 DNA follows: TGTGCCTGGAGCCGGGGAGCGGCCGTCGGTCAGCCCCAGCATTTT.